These T cell receptor beta chains were read from a single sample in a study of cytomegalovirus exposure and HLA in healthy donors. TCRdb keeps only in-frame clones here, not all; method: immunoSEQ multiplex PCR. The table includes about 170,000 clones, 86% detected once. Sequenced: PBMCs. Receptors originate from a young woman in good health and CMV-seronegative. Both conserved end residues are part of each CDR3. The order of the fields is D gene, V gene, J gene, clone size, CDR3 protein, CDR3 DNA. D genes are given only for firm matches. Where a row states a size, it is once, few, many or the class of an expanded clone; other rows omit it.

d_gene: TRBD2
v_gene: TRBV5-4
j_gene: TRBJ2-7
abundance: NA
CDR3aa: CASSPGGREGYEQYF
CDR3nt: TGTGCCAGCAGCCCCGGAGGGCGGGAGGGCTACGAGCAGTACTTC

d_gene: NA
v_gene: TRBV6-5
j_gene: TRBJ2-7
abundance: NA
CDR3aa: CASTKGEQGSYEQYF
CDR3nt: TGTGCCAGCACCAAGGGGGAACAGGGCTCCTACGAGCAGTACTTC

d_gene: NA
v_gene: TRBV6-1
j_gene: TRBJ1-2
abundance: NA
CDR3aa: CASSEGSWGRHYGYTF
CDR3nt: TGTGCCAGCAGTGAAGGGAGTTGGGGGCGGCACTATGGCTACACCTTC

d_gene: TRBD1
v_gene: TRBV29-1
j_gene: TRBJ2-4
abundance: NA
CDR3aa: CSVITPGQGDDIQYF
CDR3nt: TGCAGCGTCATAACTCCGGGACAGGGGGATGACATTCAGTACTTC

d_gene: TRBD1
v_gene: TRBV29-1
j_gene: TRBJ1-4
abundance: once
CDR3aa: CSVGQGGNEKLFF
CDR3nt: TGCAGCGTTGGACAGGGGGGAAATGAAAAACTGTTTTTT

d_gene: NA
v_gene: TRBV2
j_gene: TRBJ2-2
abundance: NA
CDR3aa: CASSNSRTRPKGTGELFF
CDR3nt: TGTGCCAGCAGTAACTCCCGGACACGCCCTAAGGGGACCGGGGAGCTGTTTTTT

d_gene: NA
v_gene: TRBV6-5
j_gene: TRBJ1-1
abundance: once
CDR3aa: CASSRPENTEAFF
CDR3nt: TGTGCCAGCAGTCGCCCAGAGAACACTGAAGCTTTCTTT

d_gene: TRBD2
v_gene: TRBV7-2
j_gene: TRBJ2-1
abundance: NA
CDR3aa: CASSLTSAQFF
CDR3nt: TGTGCCAGCAGCTTGACTAGCGCTCAGTTCTTC

d_gene: NA
v_gene: TRBV11-2
j_gene: TRBJ2-3
abundance: NA
CDR3aa: CASSLDPAAVSTDTQYF
CDR3nt: TGTGCCAGCAGCTTAGATCCCGCAGCGGTTAGCACAGATACGCAGTATTTT

d_gene: TRBD1
v_gene: TRBV27
j_gene: TRBJ2-2
abundance: once
CDR3aa: CASSQGQGTGELFF
CDR3nt: TGTGCCAGCAGCCAGGGACAGGGCACCGGGGAGCTGTTTTTT

d_gene: NA
v_gene: TRBV27
j_gene: TRBJ2-4
abundance: NA
CDR3aa: CASSPTPEGENIQYF
CDR3nt: TGTGCCAGCAGTCCGACCCCGGAGGGCGAAAACATTCAGTACTTC

d_gene: TRBD2
v_gene: TRBV27
j_gene: TRBJ2-1
abundance: NA
CDR3aa: CASRLAGVREQFF
CDR3nt: TGTGCCAGTCGACTAGCGGGAGTCAGGGAGCAGTTCTTC

d_gene: NA
v_gene: TRBV4-1
j_gene: TRBJ1-2
abundance: NA
CDR3aa: CASSQVSNYGYTF
CDR3nt: TGCGCCAGCAGCCAAGTATCGAACTATGGCTACACCTTC

d_gene: NA
v_gene: TRBV9
j_gene: TRBJ2-7
abundance: once
CDR3aa: CASSTSWGDGYEQYF
CDR3nt: TGTGCCAGCAGCACCAGTTGGGGGGACGGCTACGAGCAGTACTTC